The 14 T cell receptor beta chains below all came from one sample that was sequenced in a study of response to subunit inactivated influenza vaccine (dated by TCRdb to 2017 to 2018). Library generation was performed with RT-PCR. Sequencing used an Illumina HiSeq 2500. TCRdb passed the public sequencing reads through fastp at Q25 and MiXCR, retaining productive beta sequences. Each CDR3 protein appears once, grouped with its most common genes and DNA. The sample yields 500,000 or so distinct CDR3 sequences; roughly 9.8% were counted once. The biggest ten clones account for more than 10% of the sample. Per the publication, the time point label means: 45 to 55 days after influenza vaccine administration. Sequencing used PBMCs from blood, obtained 35 to 45 days after vaccination. These receptors were taken from a man aged 45-65 years who received an inactivated influenza vaccine. Donor details come from another sample of the same person, matched by shared clones.

This clonotype occurred a few times. CDR3 sequence (DNA): TGTGCCAGCAGCTCGGTAGCGGGAGGCTACGAGCAGTACTTC. This encodes CASSSVAGGYEQYF. The J gene is TRBJ2-7, the V gene TRBV7-2, with 10 bases that match TRBD2. Germline V gene lookup returns CDR1 SGHTA and CDR2 FQGNSA. The CDR3 spans 14 residues. Trimming took 4 bases from V and 3 from J; bases not matched to a gene: 3.

This sequence joins TRBV19 and TRBJ2-5; D not resolved. Trimming took 7 bases from V and 5 from J, leaving 20 bases between them. In germline, CDR1 is LNHDA, CDR2 SQIVND (reference sequence). The CDR3 loop spans 15 amino acids. CDR3 in DNA: TGTGCCAGTACTCGAGGACGGGCGAGTTATGAGACCCAGTACTTC. Translated: CASTRGRASYETQYF.

This clonotype has a handful of counts. The rearrangement joins TRBV20-1 to TRBJ2-3; 8 nucleotides match TRBD2. V trimming: 0 bases; J trimming: 0 bases; junction bases outside the gene matches: 2. The CDR3 spans 15 residues. The germline V gene encodes CDR1 DFQATT and CDR2 SNEGSKA (reference sequence). Here the CDR3 reads CSAREPSGSTDTQYF. Here the CDR3 DNA reads TGCAGTGCTAGAGAGCCTAGCGGGAGCACAGATACGCAGTATTTT.

V gene TRBV14 combines with J gene TRBJ2-7; D unresolved. This CDR3 contains 14 residues. Germline V lookup: CDR1 SGHDN, CDR2 FVKESK. The V gene lost 0 bases and the J gene lost 5 bases, with 11 bases spanning the gap. For the CDR3, the DNA is TGTGCCAGCAGCCAAGACGATCCGAGGAACGAGCAGTACTTC. As protein: CASSQDDPRNEQYF.

On this clonotype: One base away lies a much larger clone, so this may be a sequencing read error. The J gene is TRBJ2-1, the V gene TRBV4-3, with D unclear. CDR1 LGHNA and CDR2 YSLEER come from the germline V gene. The CDR3 sequence is 16 residues long. CDR3 in amino acids: CASGQDAAGLGNEQFF. In DNA, the CDR3 is TGCGCCAGCGGCCAAGATGCGGCAGGCCTTGGCAATGAGCAGTTCTTC.

This clonotype occurred many times. This chain connects TRBV20-1 to TRBJ2-7, with 7 bases that match TRBD1. The CDR3 has 15 amino acids. Germline assignment: CDR1 DFQATT and CDR2 SNEGSKA (reference sequence). V lost 6 bases to trimming and J lost 0 bases; unmatched junction nucleotides: 11. The CDR3: CSAQLGTVSSYEQYF. DNA of the CDR3: TGCAGTGCGCAACTCGGGACAGTGAGCTCCTACGAGCAGTACTTC.

This clonotype was counted ten times or more. The chain employs TRBV7-2 and TRBJ1-1; D call uncertain. This CDR3 comprises 14 residues. Germline V gene lookup returns CDR1 SGHTA and CDR2 FQGNSA. V was cut by 1 base and J by 1 base, with 7 bases left in between. The CDR3 region is CASSLGPRNTEAFF. As DNA, the CDR3 is TGTGCCAGCAGCTTAGGTCCCAGGAACACTGAAGCTTTCTTT. Combining the CDR3 with reference TRBV7-2 and TRBJ1-1 gives the whole variable domain GAGVSQSPSNKVTEKGKDVELRCDPISGHTALYWYRQSLGQGLEFLIYFQGNSAPDKSGLPSDRFSAERTGGSVSTLTIQRTQQEDSAVYLCASSLGPRNTEAFFGQGTRLTVV.

The chain combines TRBV6-5 with TRBJ2-7; either TRBD1 or TRBD2 may supply D (5 bases each). The CDR3 is 15 amino acids. Trimming took 0 bases from V and 4 from J, leaving 13 bases between them. In germline, CDR1 is MNHEY, CDR2 SVGAGI. The CDR3 sequence is CASSYSRDGTYEQYF. CDR3 DNA sequence: TGTGCCAGCAGTTACTCGAGGGACGGTACTTACGAGCAGTACTTC.

The chain employs TRBV5-1 and TRBJ2-7; D remains unclear. The CDR3 length is 13 residues. From germline, CDR1 is SGHRS and CDR2 YFSETQ. The germline V and J ends were trimmed by 1 base and 2 bases, with 7 bases remaining between them. The CDR3 bases are TGCGCCAGCAGCTTGATAACTACCTACGAGCAGTACTTC. It translates to CASSLITTYEQYF.

The chain links TRBV20-1 to TRBJ1-6; 8 nucleotides match TRBD1. V shed 4 bases, J shed 8 bases, and the junction held 7 bases outside the gene matches. Germline-derived CDR1 and CDR2 are DFQATT and SNEGSKA (reference sequence). CDR3 length equals 14 residues. The chain's CDR3 is CSATDGQGYSPLHF. CDR3 DNA: TGCAGTGCTACCGATGGACAGGGATATTCACCCCTCCACTTT.

A note on this clonotype: One base away lies a much larger clone, so this may be a sequencing read error. The rearrangement joins TRBV20-1 to TRBJ2-1, with D uncertain. This CDR3 contains 14 residues. The germline V gene has CDR1 DFQATT and CDR2 SNEGSKA (reference sequence). V lost 0 bases, J lost 7 bases, and 13 bases lay in between. CDR3 DNA sequence: TGCAGTGCTAGAGATGGGTGGCTCTCAAATGAGCAGTTCTTC. Translation: CSARDGWLSNEQFF.

The chain combines TRBV20-1 with TRBJ1-1; 8 positions match TRBD1. The CDR3 totals 13 residues. From germline, CDR1 is DFQATT and CDR2 SNEGSKA (reference sequence). Trimming cost V 0 bases and J 8 bases; bases outside gene matches: 5. DNA of the CDR3: TGCAGTGCTAGAGATCGGTGGACAGGGGAAGCTTTCTTT. Translating it yields CSARDRWTGEAFF.

In this sample, this clonotype turned up once. A clone one base away is much larger, so this may be a read error. This CDR3 is missing its conserved last phenylalanine or tryptophan, likely due to a read error. CDR3 nucleotides: TGTGCCAGCAGCTTGAGTAGCGGGCTGCAAGAGACCCAGTACCTC. This codes for CASSLSSGLQETQYL. The chain employs TRBV11-2 and TRBJ2-5; 7 nucleotides align to TRBD2. The V gene's germline CDR1 is SGHAT and CDR2 FQNNGV. The CDR3 has 15 residues. The V and J ends lost 3 bases and 2 bases, in that order; junction bases with no gene match: 6.

This clonotype was seen a handful of times. V and J are TRBV20-1 and TRBJ2-7; 8 bases line up with TRBD1. The CDR3 covers 13 residues. Trimming removed 7 bases from V and 5 bases from J; junction bases left unmatched: 10. Germline V lookup: CDR1 DFQATT, CDR2 SNEGSKA (reference sequence). The CDR3 DNA follows: TGCAGTGGAGACAGGGGATCGAGCCACGAGCAGTACTTC. Protein product: CSGDRGSSHEQYF.